This T cell receptor (beta chain) was sequenced for a study of blood T cells in healthy people across ages. Regarding the study as a whole: Getting older went along with TCR beta diversity per million T cells dropping roughly linearly.

Per sample, no less than 5.5 micrograms of total RNA were extracted. Through a sample-barcoded 5' primer and a J-beta primer mix, a second PCR was run for roughly 7 to 12 cycles. TCRdb used MiXCR to reprocess the 5' RACE reads, holding one entry per CDR3 protein. The table lists around 790,000 distinct CDR3 sequences, under 45% of them singletons, with nearly 20% in the top ten. As to this clonotype: Its antigen is unidentified.

Sequencing was performed on blood. The TCR originated in a man in his sixties in good health.

The CDR3 DNA reads as TGTGCCAGCAGTGACGATGCGGTTATCTACGAGCAGTACTTC. Its protein is CASSDDAVIYEQYF. The chain combines TRBV6-2 or TRBV6-3 with TRBJ2-7, with D hard to call. The CDR3 extends over 14 amino acids. Germline CDR1 and CDR2: MNHEY and SVGEGT. The V end was cut by 5 bases, the J end by 3 bases, with 14 bases between.